Following are 2 T cell receptor beta chains from one sample sequenced in a study of T cells after yellow fever vaccination. TCRdb recomputed calls from the 5' RACE reads with MiXCR, one row per CDR3 protein. The top ten hold around 15% of the sample, which has approximately 610,000 distinct CDR3 sequences, 17% seen once. This sample comprised PBMCs, obtained around 5 days after the first yellow fever vaccination. These receptors came from a man aged 18 to 30 who received the YFV17D yellow fever vaccine.

The gene calls are TRBV5-1 and TRBJ1-1; D might be TRBD1 (5 bases). This CDR3 has 16 residues. Germline values: CDR1 SGHRS, CDR2 YFSETQ. V was trimmed by 0 bases and J by 5 bases, leaving 17 bases between them. CDR3 protein: CASSLDRLGGLTEAFF. The CDR3 region has the DNA TGCGCCAGCAGCTTGGACCGCCTGGGGGGTTTGACTGAAGCTTTCTTT.

The chain is built from TRBV10-3 and TRBJ2-2; D is undetermined. The CDR3 is made up of 13 amino acids. The germline V and J ends were trimmed by 5 bases and 1 base, with 5 bases remaining between them. Germline V CDR1 and CDR2: ENHRY, SYGVKD. Written as DNA, the CDR3 is TGTGCCATCAGTCCGATGAACACCGGGGAGCTGTTTTTT. Its protein product is CAISPMNTGELFF.